This T cell receptor (beta chain) was identified during a study of blood T cell repertoires in COVID-19. On the study more broadly: From the United States, Italy and Spain came samples of acute and convalescent COVID-19. PBMCs, B-cell-depleted T cells, or T cells were the source of the cDNA or gDNA that made up the material.

Recruitment covered about two dozen US areas and drew participants whose ages spanned about 18 to 100 years. Those designated as exposed participants met a COVID-19 case within 2 weeks before study entry. This table comes from immunoSEQ multiplex PCR, and its TCRdb copy is limited to in-frame clones, with some not included. The sample has about 370,000 clones, roughly nine tenths seen once. The length of the CDR3 is 15 residues. V was trimmed by 3 bases and J by 1 base, leaving 15 bases between them. Per the germline V gene, CDR1 is GTSNPN and CDR2 is SVGIG (reference sequence). The TCR originated in a woman aged 35 to 49 who had been exposed to COVID-19. Material for sequencing was PBMCs or T cells enriched from blood (not recorded which). The gene calls are TRBV30 and TRBJ1-1; D gene ambiguous. This chain's CDR3 is CAWRGYPEANTEAFF. For the CDR3, the DNA is TGTGCCTGGAGAGGCTATCCAGAGGCGAACACTGAAGCTTTCTTT. Together with reference TRBV30 and TRBJ1-1, the CDR3 gives the full variable domain: SQTIHQWPATLVQPVGSPLSLECTVEGTSNPNLYWYRQAAGRGLQLLFYSVGIGQISSEVPQNLSASRPQDRQFILSSKKLLLSDSGFYLCAWRGYPEANTEAFFGQGTRLTVV.